These 17 T cell receptor beta chains were sequenced from one sample in a study of OX40 agonist ivuxolimab in advanced cancers. Sequencing was performed with immunoSEQ multiplex PCR; in TCRdb, only in-frame clones are kept and a portion is missing. The repertoire consists of approximately 32,000 clones, with more than 70% occurring once and the leading ten covering roughly 9.1%. The sequencing used CD4+ or CD8+ T cells sorted from blood, collected in a trial of the OX40 agonist ivuxolimab. Source of these receptors: an adult with an advanced solid tumor such as melanoma, head and neck, liver or kidney cancer.

This clone was seen once. This chain links TRBV29-1 with TRBJ2-7; a weak D match, TRBD1 (6 bases). Germline V gene lookup returns CDR1 SQVTM and CDR2 ANQGSEA. V lost 4 bases to trimming and J lost 2 bases, with 9 bases between them. This CDR3 has 12 residues. The CDR3 is CSVAQGPYEQYF. The CDR3 DNA reads TGCAGCGTTGCACAGGGACCCTACGAGCAGTACTTC.

This chain links TRBV6-6 with TRBJ2-5; 13 bases align to TRBD2. CDR1 MNHNY and CDR2 SVGAGI come from the germline V gene (reference sequence). CDR3 length: 16 amino acids. V gave up 6 bases and J gave up 1 base; unmatched junction bases: 5. The CDR3 nucleotides are TGTGCCAGCAGACCTTGGACTAGCGGGAGCCAAGAGACCCAGTACTTC. Encoded protein: CASRPWTSGSQETQYF.

In its sample, this clone was seen a few times. CDR3 residues: CASREDGGNTQYF. In DNA, the CDR3 is TGCGCCAGCCGAGAGGACGGGGGAAATACGCAGTATTTT. The rearrangement joins TRBV5-1 to TRBJ2-3, with TRBD2 as a possible D gene (6 bases). Germline CDR1 and CDR2: SGHRS and YFSETQ. This CDR3 region has 13 residues. Between the trimmed V and J ends, which lost 7 bases and 7 bases, there was a span of 16 bases.

The chain combines TRBV7-9 with TRBJ2-7, with TRBD2 identical over 14 bases. V gave up 5 bases and J gave up 2 bases; unmatched junction bases: 5. The CDR3 has 16 amino acids. In germline, CDR1 is SEHNR, CDR2 FQNEAQ (reference sequence). The CDR3 DNA reads TGTGCCAGCAGCATGACTAGCGGGAGGGCCCCCTACGAGCAGTACTTC. Its protein product is CASSMTSGRAPYEQYF.

The gene calls are TRBV18 and TRBJ1-2; D not resolved. The germline V and J ends were trimmed by 4 bases and 4 bases, with 7 bases remaining between them. The CDR3 has 12 amino acids. Looked up from germline, CDR1 is KGHSH and CDR2 is LQKENI. CDR3 region: CASSLELYGYTF. In DNA, the CDR3 is TGTGCCAGCTCACTGGAGCTCTATGGCTACACCTTC.

The genes are TRBV29-1 and TRBJ2-1; 15 bases line up with TRBD2. The CDR3 extends over 15 amino acids. The germline V gene has CDR1 SQVTM and CDR2 ANQGSEA. With V trimmed by 8 bases and J by 3 bases, 5 bases remained unmatched. CDR3 residues: CSSRTSGRVYNEQFF. For the CDR3, the DNA is TGCAGCTCTCGGACTAGCGGGAGGGTCTACAATGAGCAGTTCTTC.

The V gene is TRBV9, the J gene TRBJ2-1; 12 nucleotides agree with TRBD1. The V and J ends lost 0 bases and 9 bases, in that order; junction bases with no gene match: 4. The CDR3 covers 15 residues. CDR1 and CDR2 from the germline V gene are SGDLS and YYNGEE. CDR3 loop: CASSVVGQGAGEQFF. The CDR3 DNA reads as TGTGCCAGCAGCGTAGTGGGACAGGGGGCGGGTGAGCAGTTCTTC. The full variable domain, rest sourced from reference TRBV9 and TRBJ2-1, is DSGVTQTPKHLITATGQRVTLRCSPRSGDLSVYWYQQSLDQGLQFLIQYYNGEERAKGNILERFSAQQFPDLHSELNLSSLELGDSALYFCASSVVGQGAGEQFFGPGTRLTVL.

The chain combines TRBV5-1 with TRBJ2-5; D gene ambiguous. This CDR3 region has 13 residues. Germline V gives CDR1 SGHRS, CDR2 YFSETQ. The V end was cut by 1 base, the J end by 0 bases, with 4 bases between. CDR3 in amino acids: CASSLSNQETQYF. CDR3 DNA: TGCGCCAGCAGCTTGAGCAACCAAGAGACCCAGTACTTC. The complete variable domain, with remaining parts taken from reference TRBV5-1 and TRBJ2-5, reads KAGVTQTPRYLIKTRGQQVTLSCSPISGHRSVSWYQQTPGQGLQFLFEYFSETQRNKGNFPGRFSGRQFSNSRSEMNVSTLELGDSALYLCASSLSNQETQYFGPGTRLLVL.

Here the CDR3 reads CASSLEGVPRRETQYF. CDR3 DNA sequence: TGTGCCAGCAGCTTGGAGGGTGTCCCTAGGAGAGAGACCCAGTACTTC. V and J are TRBV5-5 and TRBJ2-5; D unclear. The CDR3 consists of 16 residues. CDR1 SGHKS and CDR2 YYEKEE come from the germline V gene (reference sequence). Trimming took 0 bases from V and 4 from J, leaving 16 bases between them.

This chain joins TRBV5-1 and TRBJ2-2; D uncertain. V was cut by 0 bases and J by 4 bases, with 10 bases left in between. Looked up from germline, CDR1 is SGHRS and CDR2 is YFSETQ. This CDR3 comprises 15 residues. The DNA of the CDR3 is TGCGCCAGCAGCTTGGGGGGTCAAGCCACCGGGGAGCTGTTTTTT. Translation: CASSLGGQATGELFF.

The chain joins TRBV6-6 to TRBJ1-1; D gene unclear. The CDR3 covers 11 residues. The ends were cut back, 0 bases at V and 10 bases at J, with 6 bases in the middle. Germline assignment: CDR1 MNHNY and CDR2 SVGAGI (reference sequence). The chain's CDR3 is CASSYSRGAFF. The CDR3 region has the DNA TGTGCCAGCAGTTACTCCCGAGGAGCTTTCTTT.

This clone has just a few counts. The genes are TRBV6-5 and TRBJ1-4, with D possibly being TRBD1 (5 bases). CDR3 size: 14 residues. With 6 bases removed from V and 5 bases from J, the gap between germline ends came to 13 bases. Per germline, CDR1 MNHEY and CDR2 SVGAGI. CDR3 amino acids: CASRFREGNEKLFF. CDR3 nucleotide sequence: TGTGCCAGCAGATTCCGGGAGGGGAATGAAAAACTGTTTTTT.

The CDR3 region is CASSAGTPSRYEQYF. The CDR3 nucleotides read TGTGCCAGCAGCGCTGGGACTCCCTCCAGGTACGAGCAGTACTTC. The chain employs TRBV9 and TRBJ2-7, with D possibly matching TRBD2 (6 bases). CDR1 and CDR2 (germline): SGDLS, YYNGEE. V was pared by 3 bases and J by 4 bases, with 17 bases between. The CDR3 sequence is 15 residues long.

V usage is TRBV27 and J usage is TRBJ1-6, with D possibly matching TRBD1 (5 bases). From germline, CDR1 is MNHEY and CDR2 SMNVEV (reference sequence). The CDR3 is 14 residues long. V dropped 7 bases and J dropped 9 bases, with 16 bases sitting between them. For the CDR3, the DNA is TGTGCCAGCACCCCAGGGCGCGGGGGTTCACCCCTCCACTTT. This translates into CASTPGRGGSPLHF.

V and J are TRBV28 and TRBJ1-4, with D hard to call. Germline V gives CDR1 MDHEN, CDR2 SYDVKM. V shed 5 bases and J shed 0 bases, with 7 bases lying between them. The CDR3 has 14 residues. The CDR3 protein is CASSQTPTNEKLFF. The CDR3 nucleotides read TGTGCCAGCAGTCAGACACCAACTAATGAAAAACTGTTTTTT.

The V call is TRBV15, the J call TRBJ1-4; tentatively, D is TRBD1 (6 bases). V lost 0 bases and J lost 5, with 16 bases in between. The CDR3 totals 17 residues. Germline assignment: CDR1 LNHNV and CDR2 YYDKDF (reference sequence). In nucleotides, the CDR3 is TGTGCCACCAGCAGAGATGTGATGGGGGCCGGGAATGAAAAACTGTTTTTT. Translated, it gives CATSRDVMGAGNEKLFF.

The chain couples TRBV6-1 to TRBJ2-7, with D tentatively TRBD2 (5 bases). V lost 6 bases, J lost 0 bases, and 15 bases lay in between. The CDR3 is 15 amino acids. The germline V gene has CDR1 MNHNS and CDR2 SASEGT. This CDR3 reads CASRATGITSYEQYF. CDR3 coding DNA: TGTGCCAGCAGAGCTACCGGGATAACCTCCTACGAGCAGTACTTC.